The 26 T cell receptor beta chains in this list originate from one sample, sequenced in a study of blood T cell repertoires in COVID-19. The table came from immunoSEQ multiplex PCR; TCRdb's copy has only in-frame clones and leaves some out. The sample carries some 300,000 clones, under 90% recorded once. The sample comprised PBMCs or T cells enriched from blood (not recorded which). These receptors came from a woman between 45 and 60 years old who had been exposed to COVID-19.

The rearrangement uses TRBV13 and TRBJ2-2; 9 bases agree with TRBD1. Germline V lookup: CDR1 PRHDT, CDR2 FYEKMQ (reference sequence). CDR3 length: 15 residues. Germline trimming cut 6 bases from V and 3 bases from J; bases unmatched to any gene: 5. In DNA, the CDR3 is TGTGCCAGCAGTCGGACAGGGGTCTACACCGGGGAGCTGTTTTTT. It codes for CASSRTGVYTGELFF.

The V gene is TRBV4-1, the J gene TRBJ2-1; 10 bases align to TRBD1. Germline assignment: CDR1 MGHRA and CDR2 YSYEKL. The V gene end was trimmed by 5 bases and the J gene end by 1 base; junction bases not matched to a gene: 5. The CDR3 runs 16 residues. The CDR3 region is CASSSRTGGSYNEQFF. As DNA, the CDR3 is TGCGCCAGCAGCTCTAGGACAGGGGGGTCCTACAATGAGCAGTTCTTC.

CDR3 amino acids: CAWSITGGKATEAFF. The CDR3 DNA follows: TGTGCCTGGAGTATAACAGGGGGGAAGGCCACTGAAGCTTTCTTT. The rearrangement uses TRBV30 and TRBJ1-1; TRBD1 matches 8 bases. The V gene end was trimmed by 2 bases and the J gene end by 4 bases; junction bases not matched to a gene: 9. This CDR3 contains 15 residues. CDR1 is GTSNPN and CDR2 is SVGIG in the germline V gene (reference sequence).

This clone appeared once. The gene calls are TRBV10-3 and TRBJ2-7; 11 bases align to TRBD1. The CDR3 length is 15 residues. The germline V gene has CDR1 ENHRY and CDR2 SYGVKD. The trim removed 4 bases at V and 6 bases at J, leaving 8 bases unmatched. The CDR3 sequence is CAISVGGTGGGEQYF. The CDR3 DNA is TGTGCCATCAGTGTCGGTGGGACAGGGGGTGGCGAGCAGTACTTC.

This clone was counted a single time. This chain uses TRBV12-5 with TRBJ1-5, with 7 bases fitting TRBD1. The CDR3 is made up of 20 amino acids. The germline V gene has CDR1 LGHNT and CDR2 FRNRAP. With 1 base clipped from V and 0 bases from J, the junction kept 15 bases outside the gene matches. The CDR3 sequence is CASGLERPDREWVSNQPQHF. In DNA, the CDR3 is TGTGCTAGTGGTTTGGAGCGCCCTGACAGGGAGTGGGTTAGCAATCAGCCCCAGCATTTT.

This clone came up once. The chain uses TRBV28 and TRBJ1-5; 10 positions match TRBD1. V was pared by 6 bases and J by 4 bases, with 6 bases of the junction left unmatched. Germline V gene data show CDR1 as MDHEN and CDR2 as SYDVKM. CDR3 length equals 15 residues. CDR3 DNA: TGTGCCAGCAGCACGACAGGGGGCCAAAATCAGCCCCAGCATTTT. It specifies CASSTTGGQNQPQHF.

The V gene is TRBV19, the J gene TRBJ1-2; TRBD1 aligns across 8 bases. Trimming cost V 6 bases and J 2 bases; bases outside gene matches: 5. CDR1 and CDR2 (germline): LNHDA, SQIVND (reference sequence). The CDR3 loop spans 14 amino acids. CDR3 region: CASRTRDRNYGYTF. The CDR3 DNA sequence: TGTGCCAGTAGAACCAGGGACAGGAACTATGGCTACACCTTC.

The genes are TRBV19 and TRBJ1-5; 8 bases are shared with TRBD1. Germline lookup yields CDR1 LNHDA and CDR2 SQIVND (reference sequence). The CDR3 runs to 17 residues. The trim removed 7 bases at V and 0 bases at J, leaving 11 bases unmatched. The CDR3 is CASTLDRAGNSNQPQHF. In DNA form, the CDR3 reads TGTGCCAGTACCCTGGACAGGGCTGGAAATAGCAATCAGCCCCAGCATTTT.

The chain has TRBV5-4 and TRBJ1-6; 7 bases line up with TRBD1. This CDR3 contains 17 residues. The germline V gene encodes CDR1 SGHNT and CDR2 YYREEE (reference sequence). V dropped 0 bases and J dropped 2; count of bases not matched to a gene: 5. The CDR3, as DNA: TGTGCCAGCAGCTTGGGACAGGGCTTGGCCTATAATTCACCCCTCCACTTT. Translating gives CASSLGQGLAYNSPLHF.

The chain employs TRBV28 and TRBJ1-2, with no clear D. This CDR3 has 12 amino acids. Germline assignment: CDR1 MDHEN and CDR2 SYDVKM. Trimming shortened V by 6 bases and J by 4 bases, and 9 bases separated the two germline ends. CDR3 bases: TGTGCCAGCAGCCAGGATCGCTATGGCTACACCTTC. It specifies CASSQDRYGYTF.

This chain joins TRBV5-4 and TRBJ1-1; 7 positions match TRBD1. The CDR3 runs to 14 residues. CDR1 is SGHNT and CDR2 is YYREEE in the germline V gene (reference sequence). The V and J ends lost 3 bases and 2 bases, in that order; junction bases with no gene match: 4. As DNA, the CDR3 is TGTGCCAGCAGCTGGAAGGGGGCAAACACTGAAGCTTTCTTT. This sequence encodes CASSWKGANTEAFF.

With regard to this clone: Different DNA sequences within this sample yield the same CDR3. The chain is built from TRBV5-1 and TRBJ2-1; 10 bases fit TRBD2. This CDR3 has 15 residues. CDR1 is SGHRS and CDR2 is YFSETQ in the germline V gene. J lost 5 bases, V lost 0 bases, and 2 bases had no gene match. The CDR3 sequence: CASSLVAGGNNEQFF. Here the CDR3 DNA reads TGCGCCAGCAGCTTGGTAGCGGGGGGTAACAATGAGCAGTTCTTC.

The chain has TRBV5-5 and TRBJ1-4; TRBD1 matches at 8 bases. The CDR3 runs to 16 residues. The J segment lost 2 bases and the V segment lost 1 base, leaving 4 bases of the junction unmatched. Per germline, CDR1 SGHKS and CDR2 YYEKEE (reference sequence). CDR3 coding DNA: TGTGCCAGCAGCTTGATGACAGGGGAGACTAATGAAAAACTGTTTTTT. Translated: CASSLMTGETNEKLFF.

This chain uses TRBV2 with TRBJ2-2; weak D call: TRBD2 (7 bases). Trimming left V 6 bases short and J 5 bases short, with 13 bases between. The germline V gene encodes CDR1 SNHLY and CDR2 FYNNEI. The CDR3 is 14 residues long. The DNA of the CDR3 is TGTGCCAGCAGAACCGGGGGGCTTACCGGGGAGCTGTTTTTT. Residues: CASRTGGLTGELFF.

The V and J genes are TRBV4-2 and TRBJ1-2, with TRBD1 matching 11 bases. Trimming cost V 3 bases and J 6 bases; bases outside gene matches: 6. The germline V gene encodes CDR1 LGHNA and CDR2 YNFKEQ. There are 15 residues in the CDR3. The CDR3: CASSQQGQGGDGYTF. The CDR3 DNA sequence: TGTGCCAGCAGCCAGCAGGGACAGGGGGGAGATGGCTACACCTTC.

The chain has TRBV6-5 and TRBJ2-3; D is ambiguous. CDR1 is MNHEY and CDR2 is SVGAGI in the germline V gene. This CDR3 has 13 amino acids. The V end lost 9 bases, the J end lost 2 bases, and 12 bases lay between the germline ends. CDR3: CASISDITDTQYF. The CDR3 region has the DNA TGTGCCAGTATCAGTGACATCACAGATACGCAGTATTTT.

The chain recombines TRBV5-4 with TRBJ2-3, with 7 bases lining up with TRBD1. The CDR3 covers 13 residues. Looked up from germline, CDR1 is SGHNT and CDR2 is YYREEE (reference sequence). V shed 4 bases, J shed 4 bases, and the junction held 3 bases outside the gene matches. Here the CDR3 reads CASSRDRSDTQYF. CDR3 nucleotides: TGTGCCAGCAGCCGGGACAGATCAGATACGCAGTATTTT.

The chain couples TRBV29-1 to TRBJ2-7, with 15 nucleotides matching TRBD2. This CDR3 is built from 15 residues. Germline-derived CDR1 and CDR2 are SQVTM and ANQGSEA. V gave up 8 bases and J gave up 0 bases; unmatched junction bases: 5. The CDR3 spells CSPGLAGGTSYEQYF. The CDR3 DNA sequence: TGCAGCCCGGGACTAGCGGGGGGCACCTCCTACGAGCAGTACTTC.

Many counts were recorded for this clone. The DNA of the CDR3 is TGTGCCAGCCAAATCTTGGGTGACAGGGACAATCAGCCCCAGCATTTT. Its translation is CASQILGDRDNQPQHF. The rearrangement uses TRBV7-8 and TRBJ1-5; 7 nucleotides align to TRBD1. Germline CDR1 reads SGHVS; CDR2 reads FQNEAQ. The junction had 13 bases not matched to a gene; V was cut back by 8 bases and J by 3 bases. CDR3 size: 16 residues.

This clone was counted once. The chain joins TRBV12-5 to TRBJ1-6; TRBD1 aligns across 7 bases. Germline assignment: CDR1 LGHNT and CDR2 FRNRAP. The CDR3 sequence is 16 residues long. J lost 2 bases, V lost 5 bases, and 6 bases had no gene match. CDR3 amino acids: CASGTLTGPYNSPLHF. The CDR3 region has the DNA TGTGCTAGTGGTACCTTGACAGGGCCCTATAATTCACCCCTCCACTTT.

The chain employs TRBV6-1 and TRBJ1-4; TRBD1 matches 7 bases. The ends lost 4 bases at V and 0 bases at J; junction bases unmatched: 5. The CDR3 spans 16 residues. Germline V gives CDR1 MNHNS, CDR2 SASEGT. CDR3 sequence: CASSALQGTTNEKLFF. The CDR3 DNA sequence: TGTGCCAGCAGTGCCTTACAGGGGACAACTAATGAAAAACTGTTTTTT.

This clone was seen just once. The chain is built from TRBV19 and TRBJ2-7, with TRBD1 matching 7 bases. The CDR3 sequence is 15 residues long. The germline V gene encodes CDR1 LNHDA and CDR2 SQIVND (reference sequence). Trimming at V came to 5 bases and at J to 0 bases, leaving 7 bases not matched to a gene. Written as DNA, the CDR3 is TGTGCCAGTAGTTCAACCGGGACAGTCTCCTACGAGCAGTACTTC. Its protein product is CASSSTGTVSYEQYF.

The chain carries TRBV19 and TRBJ1-3, with 7 bases identical to TRBD1. The CDR3 covers 15 residues. The germline CDR1 and CDR2 sequences are LNHDA and SQIVND (reference sequence). With 5 bases clipped from V and 4 bases from J, the junction kept 8 bases outside the gene matches. The CDR3 is CASSAQGGVGNTIYF. CDR3 bases: TGTGCCAGTAGTGCGCAGGGGGGAGTCGGAAACACCATATATTTT.

This clone is a singleton in its sample. The CDR3 DNA reads as TGCGCCAGCAGCTTGGATGCGGGTTCCTTAGAGACCCAGTACTTC. Residues: CASSLDAGSLETQYF. The chain has TRBV5-1 and TRBJ2-5; tentative D call: TRBD2 (5 bases). CDR1 and CDR2 from the germline V gene are SGHRS and YFSETQ. The V end lost 0 bases, the J end lost 4 bases, and 13 bases lay between the germline ends. The CDR3 is 15 residues long.

This rearrangement joins TRBV19 to TRBJ1-5; D possibly corresponds to TRBD1 (5 bases). V lost 5 bases and J lost 0, with 11 bases in between. Germline lookup yields CDR1 LNHDA and CDR2 SQIVND (reference sequence). This CDR3 spans 15 amino acids. CDR3 bases: TGTGCCAGTAGTGTCGTCAGGGCTAGCAATCAGCCCCAGCATTTT. This translates into CASSVVRASNQPQHF.

The rearrangement links TRBV27 to TRBJ1-5; D gene uncertain. V shed 7 bases and J shed 1 base, with 11 bases lying between them. Germline V gene sequence: CDR1 MNHEY, CDR2 SMNVEV (reference sequence). The CDR3 totals 14 residues. CDR3 DNA: TGTGCCAGCACCGCTCTAGGAAGCAATCAGCCCCAGCATTTT. It specifies CASTALGSNQPQHF.